The rows below give T cell receptor beta chains drawn from one sample of a study of T cells expressing NK-cell markers. TCRdb reanalyzed the 5' RACE reads, giving one entry per CDR3 protein sequence and no DNA. Its clone listing holds 120,000 to 150,000 distinct CDR3 sequences. Sequencing was done on a sample of blood T cells: a sorted CD56 or NKG2C T cell subset, CD4+ or CD8+ T cells, or bulk PBMC T cells (not recorded which). The receptors derive from a man younger than 35 in good health. The CDR3 runs from the conserved cysteine through the conserved F or W.

j_call v_call cdr3_aa
TRBJ2-1 TRBV4-1 CASSQDSAVSYNEQFF
TRBJ2-3 TRBV6-1 CASRAGDSSTDTQYF
TRBJ1-5 TRBV11-2 CASSLDTGYSNQPQHF
TRBJ2-2 TRBV29-1 CSVEYRVRGELFF
TRBJ2-1 TRBV29-1 CSAGGGRAYNEQFF
TRBJ2-1 TRBV12-3/TRBV12-4 CASDSVGSSYNEQFF
TRBJ2-1 TRBV9 CASTISGQSNNEQFF
TRBJ2-5 TRBV9 CASSVTGLEQETQYF
TRBJ1-5 TRBV4-1 CASSQEVVSNQPQHF
TRBJ1-1 TRBV5-6 CASSFWWVQGMNTEAFF
TRBJ1-5 TRBV6-5 CASSPVVGQGDQPQHF
TRBJ2-1 TRBV6-5 CASSYGQGDYNEQFF
TRBJ1-3 TRBV19 CASSITLGMAAGNTIYF
TRBJ1-6 TRBV12-3/TRBV12-4 CASTISGLHSYNSPLHF
TRBJ2-1 TRBV5-1 CASSLGRAIDEQFF
TRBJ2-7 TRBV4-3 CASSQEVGNVYEQYF
TRBJ1-4 TRBV12-5 CASGLVAEQRATNEKLFF
TRBJ2-1 TRBV2 CASSGAVRGTANNEQFF